The next 26 T cell receptor beta chains were all read from a single sample in a study of cytomegalovirus exposure and HLA in healthy donors. The PCR was carried out with 60 Vbeta primers and 13 Jbeta primers. Assay used: immunoSEQ multiplex PCR; TCRdb lists only in-frame clones, some missing. Here the sample spans 65,000 to 75,000 clones, approximately 67% being singletons. Sequenced: PBMCs. The receptors derive from a woman aged 25-40 years in good health and CMV-seronegative.

This chain uses TRBV2 with TRBJ1-2; 11 bases match TRBD1. CDR3 size: 15 residues. Germline trimming cut 5 bases from V and 6 bases from J; bases unmatched to any gene: 8. Looked up from germline, CDR1 is SNHLY and CDR2 is FYNNEI. The CDR3 reads CASSRGTGGLDGYTF. The DNA of the CDR3 is TGTGCCAGCAGTAGGGGGACAGGGGGTTTGGATGGCTACACCTTC.

The V gene is TRBV6-1, the J gene TRBJ1-5, with unresolved D. The germline CDR1 and CDR2 sequences are MNHNS and SASEGT. The CDR3 spans 11 residues. Trimming shortened V by 11 bases and J by 7 bases, and 12 bases separated the two germline ends. The CDR3: CASGGWQPQHF. The CDR3 bases are TGTGCCTCGGGCGGGTGGCAGCCCCAGCATTTT.

This clone has only one observation. The chain carries TRBV7-3 and TRBJ1-3; unclear D gene. The germline V gene has CDR1 SGHTA and CDR2 FQGTGA. This CDR3 is 15 amino acids long. V was pared by 5 bases and J by 0 bases, with 11 bases between. CDR3 sequence reads: CASSVLGFSGNTIYF. As DNA, the CDR3 is TGTGCCAGCAGCGTCCTTGGCTTCTCTGGAAACACCATATATTTT.

The chain carries TRBV7-8 and TRBJ2-7, with 7 positions matching TRBD2. CDR1 is SGHVS and CDR2 is FQNEAQ in the germline V gene. The J segment lost 3 bases and the V segment lost 3 bases, leaving 2 bases of the junction unmatched. The CDR3 consists of 13 residues. The CDR3 DNA is TGTGCCAGCAGCTTGGGAGGGTTCTACGAGCAGTACTTC. Amino acids: CASSLGGFYEQYF.

This clone came up a few times. V and J are TRBV6-6 and TRBJ2-7; D possibly corresponds to TRBD2 (5 bases). This CDR3 is 11 amino acids long. Germline loops: CDR1 MNHNY, CDR2 SVGAGI (reference sequence). Deletions cut 9 bases from V and 7 bases from J, with 13 bases between. The CDR3 sequence: CASFAGGEQYF. The CDR3 region has the DNA TGTGCCAGTTTCGCGGGTGGAGAGCAGTACTTC.

The chain links TRBV11-3 to TRBJ2-2, with 9 bases identical to TRBD1. This CDR3 spans 17 amino acids. The germline V gene encodes CDR1 SGHNT and CDR2 YENEEA. V shed 1 base and J 3 bases; nucleotides not matched to a gene: 6. The CDR3 loop reads CASSLAGTGYYTGELFF. The CDR3 region has the DNA TGTGCCAGCAGCTTAGCCGGGACAGGGTATTACACCGGGGAGCTGTTTTTT.

The rearrangement links TRBV7-2 to TRBJ1-2, with D uncertain. The CDR3 is 15 amino acids. V lost 1 base, J lost 4 bases, and 13 bases lay in between. Germline V gene data show CDR1 as SGHTA and CDR2 as FQGNSA. The CDR3 sequence: CASSLVQSLFYGYTF. The CDR3 DNA reads as TGTGCCAGCAGCTTAGTCCAGTCGCTTTTCTATGGCTACACCTTC.

The gene calls are TRBV6-6 and TRBJ2-6; D gene ambiguous. The CDR3 totals 16 residues. V was shortened by 4 bases and J by 0 bases, with 10 bases between the two germline ends. Germline V CDR1 and CDR2: MNHNY, SVGAGI (reference sequence). The CDR3 bases are TGTGCCAGCAGTTCCTCGCGTGGCTCTGGGGCCAACGTCCTGACTTTC. Encoded protein: CASSSSRGSGANVLTF.

The chain has TRBV28 and TRBJ1-2; 7 bases are shared with TRBD1. CDR1 and CDR2 from the germline V gene are MDHEN and SYDVKM. This CDR3 is built from 13 residues. Trimming cost V 3 bases and J 8 bases; bases outside gene matches: 6. The CDR3 DNA sequence: TGTGCCAGCAGTTTGAGACAGGGTGGAGGCTACACCTTC. It codes for CASSLRQGGGYTF.

This chain connects TRBV19 to TRBJ1-1; 9 bases agree with TRBD1. This CDR3 is 15 amino acids long. Trimming at V came to 3 bases and at J to 1 base, leaving 3 bases not matched to a gene. Germline V gene lookup returns CDR1 LNHDA and CDR2 SQIVND (reference sequence). The CDR3 DNA follows: TGTGCCAGTAGTATTGACAGGGGGACGAACACTGAAGCTTTCTTT. Encoded protein: CASSIDRGTNTEAFF.

This chain links TRBV6-5 with TRBJ1-2; D ambiguous. There are 15 residues in the CDR3. CDR1 is MNHEY and CDR2 is SVGAGI in the germline V gene. The V end lost 0 bases, the J end lost 4 bases, and 12 bases lay between the germline ends. CDR3 sequence reads: CASSYSPREGYGYTF. CDR3 sequence (DNA): TGTGCCAGCAGTTACTCCCCCCGGGAAGGCTATGGCTACACCTTC.

The chain uses TRBV7-2 and TRBJ2-3; D might be TRBD1 (5 bases). Germline V gene lookup returns CDR1 SGHTA and CDR2 FQGNSA. The CDR3 runs to 13 residues. V lost 5 bases and J lost 3, with 9 bases in between. CDR3 bases: TGTGCCAGCAGCGTTGACAGAACAGATACGCAGTATTTT. This gives the protein CASSVDRTDTQYF.

This clone was observed a few times. The chain recombines TRBV6-5 with TRBJ2-1, with D perhaps matching TRBD1 (6 bases). The CDR3 is 13 residues long. Germline CDR1 and CDR2: MNHEY and SVGAGI. The V end lost 5 bases, the J end lost 6 bases, and 11 bases lay between the germline ends. Written as DNA, the CDR3 is TGTGCCAGCAGTCGACAGGTGGGCAATGAGCAGTTCTTC. This codes for CASSRQVGNEQFF.

This chain links TRBV15 with TRBJ1-5, with TRBD1 as a possible D gene (6 bases). The CDR3 is 15 amino acids. With 0 bases removed from V and 5 bases from J, the gap between germline ends came to 11 bases. Germline V gives CDR1 LNHNV, CDR2 YYDKDF (reference sequence). The CDR3 loop reads CATSRDWGGDQPQHF. Written as DNA, the CDR3 is TGTGCCACCAGCAGAGATTGGGGGGGCGATCAGCCCCAGCATTTT.

There are a few counts of this clone. The chain couples TRBV6-1 to TRBJ1-1; 8 nucleotides match TRBD1. Germline V gene lookup returns CDR1 MNHNS and CDR2 SASEGT. This CDR3 comprises 19 residues. V gave up 2 bases and J gave up 0 bases; unmatched junction bases: 14. CDR3 sequence: CASSERTPGGVGLNTEAFF. The CDR3 DNA sequence: TGTGCCAGCAGTGAAAGAACCCCAGGGGGCGTCGGGTTGAACACTGAAGCTTTCTTT.

The CDR3 nucleotides read TGTGCCAGCAGCGTAGATGGAGGTTATGGAAACACCATATATTTT. Protein product: CASSVDGGYGNTIYF. The gene calls are TRBV9 and TRBJ1-3; D call uncertain. V lost 0 bases and J lost 3, with 10 bases in between. Germline assignment: CDR1 SGDLS and CDR2 YYNGEE. This CDR3 contains 15 residues.

V and J are TRBV19 and TRBJ1-4; the match to TRBD1 covers 8 bases. Trimming took 3 bases from V and 10 from J; bases not matched to a gene: 7. Germline V CDR1 and CDR2: LNHDA, SQIVND (reference sequence). This CDR3 has 14 amino acids. The CDR3 DNA reads TGTGCCAGTAGTATCGGACAGGGCAGCGGAAAACTGTTTTTT. This codes for CASSIGQGSGKLFF.

V is TRBV15 and J is TRBJ2-3, with 11 bases lining up with TRBD2. The CDR3 loop spans 17 amino acids. CDR1 and CDR2 (germline): LNHNV, YYDKDF (reference sequence). With 3 bases clipped from V and 4 bases from J, the junction kept 9 bases outside the gene matches. The CDR3 here is CATSRIAGGAEADTQYF. The CDR3 nucleotides read TGTGCCACCAGCAGGATAGCGGGGGGGGCCGAGGCAGATACGCAGTATTTT.

The chain employs TRBV5-1 and TRBJ2-7, with 8 bases fitting TRBD2. The J call could be wrong; TRBJ2-1 is a better fit for the DNA end. The germline CDR1 and CDR2 sequences are SGHRS and YFSETQ. The CDR3 is made up of 15 amino acids. The DNA for the CDR3 is TGCGCCAGCAGCCTTACTAGCGGCCCTGTCGGGGAGCAGTTCTTC. Protein: CASSLTSGPVGEQFF.

V is TRBV11-2 and J is TRBJ1-1; perhaps TRBD1 as D (6 bases). Trimming took off 5 bases at V and 11 bases at J, with 18 bases between the two ends. Germline V lookup: CDR1 SGHAT, CDR2 FQNNGV. CDR3 length: 13 amino acids. CDR3 nucleotide sequence: TGTGCCAGCAGCCCCAGACAGGCTCCTGGGGCTTTCTTT. Its translation is CASSPRQAPGAFF.

This clone was detected only a few times. The genes are TRBV19 and TRBJ1-4, with D maybe TRBD1 (6 bases). Trimming took 4 bases from V and 7 from J, leaving 13 bases between them. The CDR3 length is 14 residues. CDR1 is LNHDA and CDR2 is SQIVND in the germline V gene (reference sequence). CDR3 loop: CASSTPGVGEKLFF. The CDR3 DNA reads TGTGCCAGTAGTACGCCAGGGGTGGGTGAAAAACTGTTTTTT. The full variable domain, completed using reference TRBV19 and TRBJ1-4, is DGGITQSPKYLFRKEGQNVTLSCEQNLNHDAMYWYRQDPGQGLRLIYYSQIVNDFQKGDIAEGYSVSREKKESFPLTVTSAQKNPTAFYLCASSTPGVGEKLFFGSGTQLSVL.

The V gene is TRBV5-4, the J gene TRBJ1-2; the D is unclear. Germline CDR1 SGHNT, CDR2 YYREEE (reference sequence). The CDR3 totals 13 residues. V was cut by 1 base and J by 6 bases, with 10 bases left in between. As DNA, the CDR3 is TGTGCCAGCAGCTTGCCTGCCGGGAATGGCTACACCTTC. Its protein is CASSLPAGNGYTF.

J is TRBJ1-4 and V is TRBV10-3; D might be TRBD1 (5 bases). V was trimmed by 10 bases and J by 0 bases, leaving 12 bases between them. CDR1 ENHRY and CDR2 SYGVKD come from the germline V gene. The CDR3 spans 14 residues. The CDR3 reads CASRQGATNEKLFF. CDR3 sequence (DNA): TGTGCCAGCAGGCAGGGTGCAACTAATGAAAAACTGTTTTTT.

A word on this clone: Other DNA sequences in the sample encode the same CDR3. The CDR3 loop reads CASSYGDRTSYEQYF. The CDR3 nucleotides read TGTGCCAGCAGTTACGGGGACAGGACCTCCTACGAGCAGTACTTC. The chain carries TRBV6-5 and TRBJ2-7, with TRBD1 matching 8 bases. V shed 2 bases and J 0 bases; nucleotides not matched to a gene: 3. The CDR3 contains 15 residues. Germline V gives CDR1 MNHEY, CDR2 SVGAGI.

This rearrangement joins TRBV28 to TRBJ1-5; 10 bases line up with TRBD1. V lost 3 bases, J lost 9 bases, and 14 bases stayed unmatched. Germline loops: CDR1 MDHEN, CDR2 SYDVKM. This CDR3 comprises 17 residues. For the CDR3, the DNA is TGTGCCAGCAGTTTGGCCTCCGGGACAGGGGCGTCTCGGCCCCAGCATTTT. Translated, it gives CASSLASGTGASRPQHF.

The chain has TRBV11-2 and TRBJ1-2; no firm D call. V shed 5 bases and J shed 2 bases, with 6 bases lying between them. Germline values: CDR1 SGHAT, CDR2 FQNNGV. This CDR3 is built from 12 residues. CDR3 sequence: CASSLRNYGYTF. The DNA for the CDR3 is TGTGCCAGCAGCCTCAGAAACTATGGCTACACCTTC.